This T cell receptor (beta chain) was identified during a study of a mutant IDH1 vaccine in newly diagnosed glioma. General study results and limits: Changes in top peripheral clonotypes did not appear linked to pseudoprogression.

V gave up 3 bases and J gave up 6 bases; unmatched junction bases: 5. CDR1 LGHNA and CDR2 YSLEER come from the germline V gene. This CDR3 has 15 residues. Measured with immunoSEQ multiplex PCR; TCRdb has only the in-frame clones, and not every one. The sample holds around 120,000 clones, 80% seen once. The time point was: week 11, during vaccination. What each vaccine dose contained was 300 ug of mutant IDH1 20-mer peptide, accompanied by topical imiquimod. Donor diagnoses consisted of new WHO grade 3 or 4 IDH1-mutant, ATRX-lost astrocytomas. Of note for this clone: The antigen is undetermined.

This chain uses TRBV4-3 with TRBJ2-3, with TRBD2 identical over 11 bases. This clonotype was sampled from a man in his forties with glioma. Specimen: PBMCs, collected from a glioma patient whose treatment included an IDH1 peptide vaccine. The CDR3 region is CASSHLAGGRDTQYF. The CDR3 nucleotides read TGCGCCAGCAGCCATTTAGCGGGGGGGCGGGATACGCAGTATTTT.